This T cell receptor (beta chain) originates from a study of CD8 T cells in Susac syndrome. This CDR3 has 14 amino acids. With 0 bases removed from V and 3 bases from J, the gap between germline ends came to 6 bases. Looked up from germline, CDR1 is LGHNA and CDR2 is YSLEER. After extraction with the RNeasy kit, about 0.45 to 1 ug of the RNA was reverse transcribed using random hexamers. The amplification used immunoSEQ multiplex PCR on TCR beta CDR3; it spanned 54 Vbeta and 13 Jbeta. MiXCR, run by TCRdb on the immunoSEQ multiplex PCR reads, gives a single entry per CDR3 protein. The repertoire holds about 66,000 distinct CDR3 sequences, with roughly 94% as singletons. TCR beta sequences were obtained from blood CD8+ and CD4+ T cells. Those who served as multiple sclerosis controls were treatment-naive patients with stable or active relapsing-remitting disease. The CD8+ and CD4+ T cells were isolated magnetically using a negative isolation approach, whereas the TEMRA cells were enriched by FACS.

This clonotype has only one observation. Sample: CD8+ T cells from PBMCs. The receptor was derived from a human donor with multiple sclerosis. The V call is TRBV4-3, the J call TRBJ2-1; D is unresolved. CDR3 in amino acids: CASSQDLGYNEQFF. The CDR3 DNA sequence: TGCGCCAGCAGCCAAGATCTAGGCTACAATGAGCAGTTCTTC.